This TCR beta chain was recovered during a study of technical replicates of blood from a few donors. In this sample, this clone turned up once. TCRdb's table, derived via immunoSEQ multiplex PCR, lists solely in-frame clones and lacks some. This sample has over 75,000 clones, with approximately 96% found just once. Germline values: CDR1 SGHRS, CDR2 YFSETQ. The CDR3 runs to 16 residues. J gave up 5 bases and V 1 base, and 5 bases lay outside the gene matches. Sequencing was done on a sample of T cells isolated from PBMCs. This receptor was obtained from a human donor in good health. This chain links TRBV5-1 with TRBJ2-1; TRBD2 matches at 11 bases. The CDR3 region is CASSLRSGREHNEQFF. The DNA of the CDR3 is TGCGCCAGCAGCTTGCGTAGCGGGAGGGAACACAATGAGCAGTTCTTC.